This T cell receptor (beta chain) was sequenced during a study of human T cells and chemical hapten exposure. Study context: During the roughly 25-week study period, patients had diphenylcyclopropenone applied to the scalp every week.

Comment on this clonotype: As yet, its antigen is unknown.

MiXCR, run by TCRdb on the RACE reads, gives a single entry per CDR3 protein. The sample has over 65,000 distinct CDR3 sequences, around a tenth seen once. V was cut by 3 bases and J by 4 bases, with 9 bases left in between. CDR1 SQVTM and CDR2 ANQGSEA come from the germline V gene. This CDR3 region has 12 residues. The time point denotes: patch test 2, 6 weeks after DPC sensitization. The sample's treatment: therapeutic diphenylcyclopropenone sensitization with weekly scalp DPC. The study extracted total RNA from unfractionated whole blood. Study outcomes and limitations: Expanded TCRs made up significantly more big CDR3 similarity clusters than controls did.

This chain joins TRBV29-1 and TRBJ2-5, with no clear D. The TCR originated in a man between 18 and 29 years old with alopecia areata. Some clones in this sample may be carry-over from other donors' samples. This specimen consisted of whole blood, obtained in connection with sensitization to the hapten diphenylcyclopropenone (DPC). CDR3 residues: CSVDGIRETQYF. Here the CDR3 DNA reads TGCAGCGTTGACGGCATAAGAGAGACCCAGTACTTC.